This TCR beta chain emerged from a study of naive and memory T cell subsets. Study-level points and caveats: This RNA-based method may be sensitive to activation-related transcript changes.

Ligated cDNA underwent four rounds of PCR with nested alpha and beta constant region primers and SP2. Reverse transcription of blood and skin TCR RNA was primed at alpha and beta constant regions. TCRdb reanalysed the 5' RACE reads using MiXCR and keeps one entry per CDR3 protein. The sample contains 45,000 to 55,000 distinct CDR3 sequences, around 4.7% of which appear only once. This clonotype has a count of ten or more. Antigen: not known. A UMI-containing oligonucleotide was joined by 3' ligation to the TCR cDNA template. This TCR was recovered from a female donor in good health.

The CDR3 loop reads CAGGNYEQYF. For the CDR3, the DNA is TGTGCCGGGGGGAACTACGAGCAGTACTTC. The gene calls are TRBV30 and TRBJ2-7; possible D gene TRBD2, 6 bases. The germline gives CDR1 GTSNPN, CDR2 SVGIG (reference sequence). With 8 bases removed from V and 3 bases from J, the gap between germline ends came to 8 bases. The CDR3 length is 10 residues.